The 3 T cell receptor beta chains presented below share a single source sample, sequenced in a study of response to subunit inactivated influenza vaccine. One entry per CDR3 protein, called by TCRdb with MiXCR from the RT-PCR reads. The sample lists roughly 700,000 distinct CDR3 sequences, about 15% occurring once. The source material was PBMCs from blood, sampled 14 days before vaccination. All receptors come from a man aged 45 to 65 who received an inactivated influenza vaccine.

This clonotype was found a few times. The chain carries TRBV7-9 and TRBJ2-3, with 9 positions matching TRBD1. Germline values: CDR1 SEHNR, CDR2 FQNEAQ (reference sequence). Trimming cost V 5 bases and J 4 bases; bases outside gene matches: 7. The CDR3 extends over 15 amino acids. The CDR3 spells CASSGGTGWADTQYF. The CDR3 coding sequence is TGTGCCAGCAGCGGAGGGACAGGGTGGGCAGATACGCAGTATTTT.

This clonotype occurred a few times. J is TRBJ2-1 and V is TRBV29-1, with 11 bases matching TRBD2. The V gene end was trimmed by 4 bases and the J gene end by 2 bases; junction bases not matched to a gene: 4. Germline CDR1 SQVTM, CDR2 ANQGSEA. The length of the CDR3 is 15 residues. Here the CDR3 DNA reads TGCAGCGTTGTGACTAGCGGGAAAGCCTACAATGAGCAGTTCTTC. This sequence encodes CSVVTSGKAYNEQFF.

This clonotype was seen at least ten times. V is TRBV2 and J is TRBJ2-7; 7 nucleotides align to TRBD1. This CDR3 is 14 amino acids long. The germline gives CDR1 SNHLY, CDR2 FYNNEI. Trimming took 6 bases from V and 0 from J; bases not matched to a gene: 5. CDR3 in amino acids: CASREGQISYEQYF. CDR3 bases: TGTGCCAGCAGAGAGGGACAGATCTCCTACGAGCAGTACTTC.